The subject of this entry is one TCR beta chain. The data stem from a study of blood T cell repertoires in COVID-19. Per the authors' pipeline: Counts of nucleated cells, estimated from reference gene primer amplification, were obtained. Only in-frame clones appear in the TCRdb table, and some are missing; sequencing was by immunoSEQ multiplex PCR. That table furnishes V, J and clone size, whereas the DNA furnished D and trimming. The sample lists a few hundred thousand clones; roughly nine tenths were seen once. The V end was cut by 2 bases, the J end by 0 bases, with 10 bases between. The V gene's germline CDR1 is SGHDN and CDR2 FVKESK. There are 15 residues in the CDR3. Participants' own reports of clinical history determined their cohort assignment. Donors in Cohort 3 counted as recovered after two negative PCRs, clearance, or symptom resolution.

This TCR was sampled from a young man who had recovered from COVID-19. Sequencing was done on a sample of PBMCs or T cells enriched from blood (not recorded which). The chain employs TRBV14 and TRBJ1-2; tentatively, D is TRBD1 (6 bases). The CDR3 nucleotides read TGTGCCAGCAGCCAATCGACAGGATCTAACTATGGCTACACCTTC. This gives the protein CASSQSTGSNYGYTF.